These 13 T cell receptor beta chains were all obtained from the same sample, sequenced in a study of human CD8 memory T cell subsets. Libraries for TCR beta were constructed using UMI-labeled 5' RACE. TCRdb reanalyzed the 5' RACE reads, giving one entry per CDR3 protein sequence and no DNA. Here the sample table reports roughly 17,000 distinct CDR3 sequences. The sequenced material came from CD8+ stem-like memory T cells (TSCM and TCM) sorted from PBMCs. Subset here: stem-like memory CD8 T cells (TSTEM), CCR7+ PD-1- TIGIT-. The receptors here all came from a human donor in good health.

The chain carries TRBV7-8 and TRBJ2-2; TCRdb's assignment of TRBD1 cannot be checked, as there is no DNA. Germline-derived CDR1 and CDR2 are SGHVS and FQNEAQ. The CDR3 sequence is 17 residues long. CDR3: CASSLGLGQGAAGELFF.

This clonotype is identified as medium-sized from frequency. The CDR3 loop reads CASSRDRGPDEQYF. The chain carries TRBV6-2 or TRBV6-3 and TRBJ2-7; TCRdb lists TRBD1, though no DNA is available to test this call. The CDR3 runs to 14 residues. The germline CDR1 and CDR2 sequences are MNHEY and SVGEGT.

This clonotype is labeled medium-sized based on frequency. This sequence joins TRBV4-3 and TRBJ2-1; absent DNA, TCRdb's TRBD1 call cannot be checked. Germline V gene data show CDR1 as LGHNA and CDR2 as YSLEER. The CDR3 runs 15 residues. This chain's CDR3 is CASSLTGVTFDEQFF.

The CDR3 loop is CASSLGLAGGQETQYF. The chain combines TRBV12-3 or TRBV12-4 with TRBJ2-5; checking the TCRdb D call of TRBD2 is not possible without DNA. This CDR3 contains 16 residues.

J is TRBJ2-1 and V is TRBV29-1; the TRBD2 assignment by TCRdb is unverifiable without DNA. Germline V gene data show CDR1 as SQVTM and CDR2 as ANQGSEA. The CDR3 sequence is 14 residues long. CDR3 region: CSVEWDFSYNEQFF.

This clonotype is classed as medium-sized by frequency. The chain couples TRBV2 to TRBJ2-3; TCRdb selects TRBD1, and the lack of DNA leaves this call unchecked. Germline V gene data show CDR1 as SNHLY and CDR2 as FYNNEI. The CDR3 has 16 residues. This CDR3 reads CASSGRGQGTSDTQYF.

The genes are TRBV28 and TRBJ2-7; TCRdb lists TRBD1, though no DNA is available to test this call. The germline V gene encodes CDR1 MDHEN and CDR2 SYDVKM. This CDR3 spans 13 amino acids. The CDR3 sequence is CASRMGAVYEQYF.

The J gene is TRBJ1-3, the V gene TRBV30. CDR3 length: 14 amino acids. Per germline, CDR1 GTSNPN and CDR2 SVGIG (reference sequence). CDR3 region: CAWSVQVVGNTIYF.

The chain uses TRBV7-3 and TRBJ2-2; TCRdb calls TRBD1, which cannot be checked without DNA. This CDR3 has 13 residues. The germline V gene has CDR1 SGHTA and CDR2 FQGTGA. CDR3 loop: CASSLGDAGELFF.

This clonotype ranks as medium-sized in terms of frequency. The CDR3 sequence: CASSFGQSYEQYF. The chain employs TRBV7-8 and TRBJ2-7; TCRdb outputs TRBD1, but without DNA this stays unchecked. Germline CDR1 is SGHVS and CDR2 is FQNEAQ. CDR3 length: 13 amino acids.

The rearrangement uses TRBV20-1 and TRBJ2-4; TCRdb outputs TRBD1, but without DNA this stays unchecked. Germline V gene sequence: CDR1 DFQATT, CDR2 SNEGSKA (reference sequence). CDR3 length equals 15 residues. CDR3 residues: CSARDLGGAGNIQYF.

The chain is built from TRBV25-1 and TRBJ1-1. Germline lookup yields CDR1 MGHDK and CDR2 SYGVNS. This CDR3 is 13 amino acids long. CDR3 sequence reads: CASSGSGSTEAFF.

The rearrangement joins TRBV7-9 to TRBJ1-1. CDR3 length: 14 residues. Germline CDR1 SEHNR, CDR2 FQNEAQ (reference sequence). CDR3 region: CAIQIPEKYEGTFF. The full variable domain, completed using reference TRBV7-9 and TRBJ1-1, is DTGVSQNPRHKITKRGQNVTFRCDPISEHNRLYWYRQTLGQGPEFLTYFQNEAQLEKSRLLSDRFSAERPKGSFSTLEIQRTEQGDSAMYLCAIQIPEKYEGTFFGQGTRLTVV.